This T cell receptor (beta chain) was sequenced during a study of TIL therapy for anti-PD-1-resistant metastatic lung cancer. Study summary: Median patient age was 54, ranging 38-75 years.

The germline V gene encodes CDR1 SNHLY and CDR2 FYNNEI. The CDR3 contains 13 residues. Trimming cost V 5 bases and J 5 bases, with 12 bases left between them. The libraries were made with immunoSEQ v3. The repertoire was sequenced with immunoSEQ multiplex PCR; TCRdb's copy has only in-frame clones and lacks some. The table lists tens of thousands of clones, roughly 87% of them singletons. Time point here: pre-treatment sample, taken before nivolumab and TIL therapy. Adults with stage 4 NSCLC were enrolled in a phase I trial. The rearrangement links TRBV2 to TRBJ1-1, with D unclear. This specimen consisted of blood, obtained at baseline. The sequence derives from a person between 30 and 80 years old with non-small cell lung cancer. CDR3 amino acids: CASSKTPRTEAFF. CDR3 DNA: TGTGCCAGCAGTAAGACCCCGAGGACTGAAGCTTTCTTT.